These 14 T cell receptor beta chains were all obtained from the same sample, sequenced in a study of shared T cell receptors in the human thymus. TCRdb's table, derived via immunoSEQ multiplex PCR, lists solely in-frame clones and lacks some. This sample has about 610,000 clones; roughly 90% occur once, and the top ten carry about 0.01%. This sample was shared with a second study, whose subject was human thymus T cells.

Sequencing used thymocytes. Receptors were obtained from a boy less than two years old with a congenital heart defect.

The chain employs TRBV6-1 and TRBJ1-2; D not resolved. CDR1 is MNHNS and CDR2 is SASEGT in the germline V gene. The CDR3 length is 12 residues. With 2 bases removed from V and 12 bases from J, the gap between germline ends came to 13 bases. CDR3 amino acids: CASSEWRLADTF. CDR3 coding DNA: TGTGCCAGCAGTGAATGGCGCCTGGCGGACACCTTC.

V is TRBV13 and J is TRBJ2-2, with 7 bases aligning to TRBD2. The CDR3 is 16 amino acids. Germline lookup yields CDR1 PRHDT and CDR2 FYEKMQ (reference sequence). The junction had 13 bases not matched to a gene; V was cut back by 5 bases and J by 7 bases. CDR3 coding DNA: TGTGCCAGCAGCCTACATGGCGGGAGACGCGACGGGGAGCTGTTTTTT. Residues: CASSLHGGRRDGELFF. The full variable domain, completed using reference TRBV13 and TRBJ2-2, is AAGVIQSPRHLIKEKRETATLKCYPIPRHDTVYWYQQGPGQDPQFLISFYEKMQSDKGSIPDRFSAQQFSDYHSELNMSSLELGDSALYFCASSLHGGRRDGELFFGEGSRLTVL.

This clone showed up just once. The chain carries TRBV27 and TRBJ1-2; D not resolved. Trimming cost V 5 bases and J 8 bases, with 18 bases left between them. Per germline, CDR1 MNHEY and CDR2 SMNVEV (reference sequence). The length of the CDR3 is 14 residues. DNA of the CDR3: TGTGCCAGCAGTCCCCGGTCGATTAGTAACGGCTACACCTTC. It yields the protein CASSPRSISNGYTF.

The chain uses TRBV15 and TRBJ2-3, with 7 bases fitting TRBD2. Germline CDR1 is LNHNV and CDR2 is YYDKDF (reference sequence). With V trimmed by 1 base and J by 3 bases, 10 bases remained unmatched. The CDR3 has 17 residues. The CDR3, as DNA: TGTGCCACCAGCAGAGGGTGGCCTAGCGGAGAGACAGATACGCAGTATTTT. Translation: CATSRGWPSGETDTQYF.

V gene TRBV7-9 combines with J gene TRBJ2-7; 9 bases line up with TRBD1. The V and J ends lost 5 bases and 8 bases, in that order; junction bases with no gene match: 7. The germline CDR1 and CDR2 sequences are SEHNR and FQNEAQ (reference sequence). The CDR3 is 13 residues long. The CDR3 DNA is TGTGCCAGCAGCCTCGGGACAGGGATCAAGCAGTACTTC. This encodes CASSLGTGIKQYF.

The chain recombines TRBV7-8 with TRBJ1-5, with 9 bases lining up with TRBD1. The CDR3 extends over 21 amino acids. CDR1 is SGHVS and CDR2 is FQNEAQ in the germline V gene. V shed 0 bases, J shed 0 bases, and the junction held 15 bases outside the gene matches. In nucleotides, the CDR3 is TGTGCCAGCAGCTTAGCCACGCCCGGGACAGGGAGCTCCTATAGCAATCAGCCCCAGCATTTT. It specifies CASSLATPGTGSSYSNQPQHF.

The sample holds a few counts of this clone. This chain joins TRBV30 and TRBJ1-2; TRBD1 agrees at 12 bases. The V gene end was trimmed by 0 bases and the J gene end by 4 bases; junction bases not matched to a gene: 6. This CDR3 has 16 amino acids. Germline V gene sequence: CDR1 GTSNPN, CDR2 SVGIG (reference sequence). The CDR3 coding sequence is TGTGCCTGGAGTGTAAGGGACAGGGGGCCCGGCTATGGCTACACCTTC. This translates into CAWSVRDRGPGYGYTF.

The chain uses TRBV27 and TRBJ2-4, with D tentatively TRBD1 (5 bases). Trimming left V 6 bases short and J 0 bases short, with 9 bases between. CDR1 MNHEY and CDR2 SMNVEV come from the germline V gene (reference sequence). CDR3 length: 14 residues. CDR3 region: CASSSRVAKNIQYF. The CDR3 nucleotides read TGTGCCAGCAGCTCCAGGGTAGCCAAAAACATTCAGTACTTC.

The rearrangement uses TRBV5-5 and TRBJ2-7, with 11 bases aligning to TRBD2. The CDR3 has 15 residues. With 6 bases clipped from V and 1 base from J, the junction kept 6 bases outside the gene matches. The germline gives CDR1 SGHKS, CDR2 YYEKEE (reference sequence). CDR3 coding DNA: TGTGCCAGCACCCTCCGACTAGCGGGGTCCTACGAGCAGTACTTC. This sequence encodes CASTLRLAGSYEQYF.

V and J are TRBV25-1 and TRBJ1-2; TRBD1 aligns across 7 bases. The CDR3 is 14 residues long. Germline-derived CDR1 and CDR2 are MGHDK and SYGVNS. V lost 3 bases to trimming and J lost 4 bases; unmatched junction nucleotides: 5. CDR3 coding DNA: TGTGCCAGCAGTGAGTGGGACAGCACCTATGGCTACACCTTC. This translates into CASSEWDSTYGYTF.

This clone was picked up one time. CDR3 residues: CATSRDRVLGAGMNTEAFF. CDR3 nucleotide sequence: TGTGCCACCAGCAGAGATCGTGTTCTTGGGGCAGGGATGAACACTGAAGCTTTCTTT. The V and J genes are TRBV15 and TRBJ1-1; D might be TRBD1 (5 bases). Germline-derived CDR1 and CDR2 are LNHNV and YYDKDF (reference sequence). V was shortened by 0 bases and J by 0 bases, with 20 bases between the two germline ends. This CDR3 contains 19 residues.

J is TRBJ1-5 and V is TRBV4-3; 10 positions match TRBD1. The CDR3 spans 20 residues. CDR1 LGHNA and CDR2 YSLEER come from the germline V gene. The trim removed 1 base at V and 2 bases at J, leaving 14 bases unmatched. The CDR3 sequence is CASSQVRDYRTGGGNQPQHF. CDR3 nucleotide sequence: TGCGCCAGCAGCCAAGTCCGGGACTACCGGACAGGGGGGGGCAATCAGCCCCAGCATTTT.

The chain links TRBV2 to TRBJ1-2; D unresolved. Germline lookup yields CDR1 SNHLY and CDR2 FYNNEI. The CDR3 is 14 amino acids. Trimming cost V 8 bases and J 3 bases, with 16 bases left between them. DNA of the CDR3: TGTGCCAGCTTAACATTGGCCGATGACTATGGCTACACCTTC. Translating gives CASLTLADDYGYTF.

J is TRBJ1-1 and V is TRBV4-3; D not certain. Germline V gene sequence: CDR1 LGHNA, CDR2 YSLEER. The CDR3 is made up of 14 amino acids. V lost 2 bases and J 1 base, leaving 8 bases between the germline ends. CDR3 sequence (DNA): TGCGCCAGCAGCCAATATGCGGGGAACACTGAAGCTTTCTTT. Translating gives CASSQYAGNTEAFF.